This TCR beta chain was obtained from a study of cytomegalovirus exposure and HLA in healthy donors. Sequencing used immunoSEQ multiplex PCR; TCRdb keeps in-frame clones, though not all of them. The sample includes fewer than 150,000 clones, more than 85% of them seen just once. CDR1 is MNHEY, CDR2 SMNVEV, per germline (reference sequence). CDR3 length: 15 residues. The ends were cut back, 3 bases at V and 4 bases at J, with 15 bases in the middle. The TCR was taken from a man between 18 and 35 years old in good health and CMV-seropositive. This sequence joins TRBV27 and TRBJ1-2; a weak D match, TRBD1 (6 bases). Sequenced sample: PBMCs. The CDR3 DNA sequence: TGTGCCAGCAGTTTTTCGACAGGTAGTATCTATGGCTACACCTTC. The encoded protein is CASSFSTGSIYGYTF.